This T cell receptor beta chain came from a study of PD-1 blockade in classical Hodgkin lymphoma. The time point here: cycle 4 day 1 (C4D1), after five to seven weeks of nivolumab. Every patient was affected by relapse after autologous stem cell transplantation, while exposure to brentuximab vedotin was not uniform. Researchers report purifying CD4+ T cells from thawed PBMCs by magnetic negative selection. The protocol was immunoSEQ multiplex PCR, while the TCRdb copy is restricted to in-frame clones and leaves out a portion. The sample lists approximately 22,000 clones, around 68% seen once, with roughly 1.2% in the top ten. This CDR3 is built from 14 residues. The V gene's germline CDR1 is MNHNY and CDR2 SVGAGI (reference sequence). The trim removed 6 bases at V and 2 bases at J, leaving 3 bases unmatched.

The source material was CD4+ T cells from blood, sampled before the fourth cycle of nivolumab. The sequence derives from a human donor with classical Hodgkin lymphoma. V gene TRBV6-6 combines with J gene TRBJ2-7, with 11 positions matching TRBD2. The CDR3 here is CASRLAGETYEQYF. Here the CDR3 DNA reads TGTGCCAGCAGACTAGCGGGGGAAACCTACGAGCAGTACTTC.